A selection of T cell receptor beta chains follows, all from one sample in a study of tumor and adjacent non-tumor tissue in lung cancer. TCRdb independently ran MiXCR on the multiplex PCR reads; one entry per CDR3 protein. The sample carries approximately 120,000 distinct CDR3 sequences, around 80% recorded once. Material: lung tumor tissue. Receptor source: a woman in her sixties with non-small cell lung cancer. Both conserved end residues are part of each CDR3. The size entry is marked missing in some rows and otherwise reads once, few, many or a size class.

abundance	v_gene	j_gene	len	CDR3aa
-	TRBV4-2	TRBJ2-1	17	CVSSQDPPAGARNEQFF
many	TRBV4-3	TRBJ2-7	13	CASSQDTSYEQYF
few	TRBV4-1	TRBJ2-7	16	CANSQNFPGGSCEQYF
many	TRBV30	TRBJ1-1	15	CAWSVRGTRDTEAFF
-	TRBV5-1	TRBJ2-5	14	CASSFRQDQETQYF
-	TRBV6-5	TRBJ2-3	13	CARSYPDSDTQYF
-	TRBV20-1	TRBJ1-4	12	CRASPGQEKLFF
-	TRBV12-3/TRBV12-4	TRBJ2-7	13	CASRGGRSYEQYF
-	TRBV28	TRBJ2-1	18	CASTAPGLAGGQTGGQFF
many	TRBV20-1	TRBJ2-3	13	CSGRATSTDTQYF
medium-sized	TRBV4-3	TRBJ2-7	15	CASSQGTSGTYEQYF
many	TRBV20-1	TRBJ2-4	16	CSPGLAGGEAKNIQYF
-	TRBV20-1	TRBJ1-1	16	CSARRQGSPMSTEAFF
-	TRBV20-1	TRBJ2-1	16	CSAGPLGTGGDDEQFF
-	TRBV4-1	TRBJ2-1	14	CASSLSAVNNEQFF
many	TRBV6-5	TRBJ2-7	14	CASSSGGGGSEQYF
-	TRBV28	TRBJ1-2	14	CASRIYETDYGYTF
many	TRBV12-3/TRBV12-4	TRBJ2-3	18	CASTKDRAGGREPDTQYF
-	TRBV6-6	TRBJ2-7	15	CDSSRQTGGDYEQYF
many	TRBV6-6	TRBJ1-1	16	CASSTRQGNLNTEAFF
once	TRBV4-3	TRBJ2-2	16	CASSRDGRRGTGELFF
few	TRBV6-2/TRBV6-3	TRBJ2-7	14	CASSYMGNGDEQYF